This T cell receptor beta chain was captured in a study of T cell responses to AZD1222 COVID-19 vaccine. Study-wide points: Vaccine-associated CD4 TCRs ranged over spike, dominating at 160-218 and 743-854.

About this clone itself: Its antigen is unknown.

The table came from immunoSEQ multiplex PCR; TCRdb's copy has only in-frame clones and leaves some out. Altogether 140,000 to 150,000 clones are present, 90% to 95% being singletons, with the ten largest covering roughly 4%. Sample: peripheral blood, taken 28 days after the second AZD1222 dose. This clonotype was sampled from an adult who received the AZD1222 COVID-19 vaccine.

The CDR3 sequence: CASSQVGLAGAGANYEQYF. Here the CDR3 DNA reads TGCGCCAGCAGCCAAGTGGGACTAGCGGGAGCAGGGGCAAACTACGAGCAGTACTTC. This chain links TRBV4-1 with TRBJ2-7; 14 bases map to TRBD2. In germline, CDR1 is MGHRA, CDR2 YSYEKL. The ends lost 1 base at V and 3 bases at J; junction bases unmatched: 11. There are 19 residues in the CDR3.